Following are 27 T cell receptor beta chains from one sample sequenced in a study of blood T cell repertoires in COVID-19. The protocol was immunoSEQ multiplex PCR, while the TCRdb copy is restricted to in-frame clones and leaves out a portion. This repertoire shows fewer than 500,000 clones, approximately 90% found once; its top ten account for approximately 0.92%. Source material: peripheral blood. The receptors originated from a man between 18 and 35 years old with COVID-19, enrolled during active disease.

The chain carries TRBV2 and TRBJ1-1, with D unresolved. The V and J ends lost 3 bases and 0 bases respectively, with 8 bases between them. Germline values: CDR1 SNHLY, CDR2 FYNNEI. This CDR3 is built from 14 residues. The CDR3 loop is CASSDEILNTEAFF. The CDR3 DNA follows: TGTGCCAGCAGTGACGAGATCTTGAACACTGAAGCTTTCTTT. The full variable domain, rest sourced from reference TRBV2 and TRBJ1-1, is EPEVTQTPSHQVTQMGQEVILRCVPISNHLYFYWYRQILGQKVEFLVSFYNNEISEKSEIFDDQFSVERPDGSNFTLKIRSTKLEDSAMYFCASSDEILNTEAFFGQGTRLTVV.

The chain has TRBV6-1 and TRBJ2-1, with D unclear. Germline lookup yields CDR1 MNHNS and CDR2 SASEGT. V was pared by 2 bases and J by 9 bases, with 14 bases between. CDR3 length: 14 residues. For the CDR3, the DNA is TGTGCCAGCAGTGAATCTAAGAGGAGAAGTGAGCAGTTCTTC. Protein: CASSESKRRSEQFF.

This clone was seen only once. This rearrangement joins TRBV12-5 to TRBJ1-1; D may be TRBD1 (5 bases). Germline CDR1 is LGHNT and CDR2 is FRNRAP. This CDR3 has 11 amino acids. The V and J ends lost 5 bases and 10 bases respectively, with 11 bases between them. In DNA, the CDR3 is TGTGCTAGTGGTCAGGGTTGGCGAGCTTTCTTT. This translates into CASGQGWRAFF. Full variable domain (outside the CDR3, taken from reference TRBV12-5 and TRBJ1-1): DARVTQTPRHKVTEMGQEVTMRCQPILGHNTVFWYRQTMMQGLELLAYFRNRAPLDDSGMPKDRFSAEMPDATLATLKIQPSEPRDSAVYFCASGQGWRAFFGQGTRLTVV.

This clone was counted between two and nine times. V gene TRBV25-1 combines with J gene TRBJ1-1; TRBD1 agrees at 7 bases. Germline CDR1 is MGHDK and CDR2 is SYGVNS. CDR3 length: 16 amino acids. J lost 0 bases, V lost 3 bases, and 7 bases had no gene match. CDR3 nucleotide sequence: TGTGCCAGCAGTGACAACAGGGGCCAAATGAACACTGAAGCTTTCTTT. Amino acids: CASSDNRGQMNTEAFF. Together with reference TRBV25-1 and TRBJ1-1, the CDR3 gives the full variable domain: EADIYQTPRYLVIGTGKKITLECSQTMGHDKMYWYQQDPGMELHLIHYSYGVNSTEKGDLSSESTVSRIRTEHFPLTLESARPSHTSQYLCASSDNRGQMNTEAFFGQGTRLTVV.

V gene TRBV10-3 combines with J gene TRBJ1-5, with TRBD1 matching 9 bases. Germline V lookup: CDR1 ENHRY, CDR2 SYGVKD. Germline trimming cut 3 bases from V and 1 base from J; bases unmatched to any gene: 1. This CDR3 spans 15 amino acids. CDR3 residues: CAISETGGSNQPQHF. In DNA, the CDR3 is TGTGCCATCAGTGAAACAGGGGGCAGCAATCAGCCCCAGCATTTT.

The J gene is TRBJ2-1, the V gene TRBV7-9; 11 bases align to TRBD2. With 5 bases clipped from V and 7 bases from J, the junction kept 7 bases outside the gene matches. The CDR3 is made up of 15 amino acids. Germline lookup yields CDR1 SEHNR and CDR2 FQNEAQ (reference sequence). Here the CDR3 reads CASSQLAGAGNEQFF. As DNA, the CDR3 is TGTGCCAGCAGCCAACTAGCGGGGGCAGGAAATGAGCAGTTCTTC. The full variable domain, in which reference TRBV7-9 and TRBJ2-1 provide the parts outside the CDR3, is DTGVSQNPRHKITKRGQNVTFRCDPISEHNRLYWYRQTLGQGPEFLTYFQNEAQLEKSRLLSDRFSAERPKGSFSTLEIQRTEQGDSAMYLCASSQLAGAGNEQFFGPGTRLTVL.

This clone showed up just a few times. CDR3 bases: TGTGCCAGCAGGCCAGCCGGGACAGGGGTTGGCTACACCTTC. It specifies CASRPAGTGVGYTF. V gene TRBV11-2 combines with J gene TRBJ1-2, with TRBD1 matching 10 bases. The CDR3 runs to 14 residues. From germline, CDR1 is SGHAT and CDR2 FQNNGV. V shed 6 bases, J shed 7 bases, and the junction held 8 bases outside the gene matches. Based on the CDR3 plus reference TRBV11-2 and TRBJ1-2, the full variable domain is EAGVAQSPRYKIIEKRQSVAFWCNPISGHATLYWYQQILGQGPKLLIQFQNNGVVDDSQLPKDRFSAERLKGVDSTLKIQPAKLEDSAVYLCASRPAGTGVGYTFGSGTRLTVV.

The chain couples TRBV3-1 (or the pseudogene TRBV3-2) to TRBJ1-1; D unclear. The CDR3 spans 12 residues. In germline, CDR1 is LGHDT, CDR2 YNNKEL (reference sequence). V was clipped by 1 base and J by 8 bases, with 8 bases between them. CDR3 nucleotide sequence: TGTGCCAGCAGCCAAGTTCCCGGGGAAGCTTTCTTT. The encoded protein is CASSQVPGEAFF.

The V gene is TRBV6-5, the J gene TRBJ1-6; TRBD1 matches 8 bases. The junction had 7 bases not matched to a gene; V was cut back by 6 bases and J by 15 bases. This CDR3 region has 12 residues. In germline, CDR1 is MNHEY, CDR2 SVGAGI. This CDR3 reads CASRTQGAVLHF. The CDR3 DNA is TGTGCCAGCAGAACCCAGGGGGCTGTCCTCCACTTT.

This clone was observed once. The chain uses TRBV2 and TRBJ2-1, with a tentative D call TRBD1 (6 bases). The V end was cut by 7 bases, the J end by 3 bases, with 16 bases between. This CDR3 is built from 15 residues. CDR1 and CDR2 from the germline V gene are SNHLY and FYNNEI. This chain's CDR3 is CASNSQGISYNEQFF. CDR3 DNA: TGTGCCAGCAATTCACAGGGAATAAGCTACAATGAGCAGTTCTTC.

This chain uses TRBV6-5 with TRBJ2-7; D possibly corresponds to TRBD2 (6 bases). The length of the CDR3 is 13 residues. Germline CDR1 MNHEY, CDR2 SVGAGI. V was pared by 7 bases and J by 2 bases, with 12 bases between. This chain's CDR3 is CASTLGRTYEQYF. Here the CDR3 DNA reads TGTGCCAGCACCTTGGGGAGGACCTACGAGCAGTACTTC.

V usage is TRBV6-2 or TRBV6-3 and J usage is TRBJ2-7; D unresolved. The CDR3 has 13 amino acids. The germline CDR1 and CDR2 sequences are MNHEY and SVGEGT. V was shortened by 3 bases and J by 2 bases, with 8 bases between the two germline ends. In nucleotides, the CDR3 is TGTGCCAGCAGTTATGGCCCAACCTACGAGCAGTACTTC. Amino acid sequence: CASSYGPTYEQYF.

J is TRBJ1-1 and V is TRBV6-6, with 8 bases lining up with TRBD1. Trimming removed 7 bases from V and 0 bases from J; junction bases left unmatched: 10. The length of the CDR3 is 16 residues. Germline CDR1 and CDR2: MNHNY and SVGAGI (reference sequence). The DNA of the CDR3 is TGTGCCAGCACCTACGGACAGGGAGTCATGAACACTGAAGCTTTCTTT. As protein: CASTYGQGVMNTEAFF.

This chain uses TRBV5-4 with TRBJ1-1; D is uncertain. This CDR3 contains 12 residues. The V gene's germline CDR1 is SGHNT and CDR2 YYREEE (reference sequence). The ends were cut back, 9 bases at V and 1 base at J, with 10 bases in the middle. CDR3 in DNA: TGTGCCACCGGTAAGCGGAACACTGAAGCTTTCTTT. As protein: CATGKRNTEAFF.

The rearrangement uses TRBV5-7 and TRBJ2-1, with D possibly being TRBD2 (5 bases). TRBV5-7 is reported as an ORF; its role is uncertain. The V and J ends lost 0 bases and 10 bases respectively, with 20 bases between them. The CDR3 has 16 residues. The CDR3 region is CASSLGNAEAVMEQFF. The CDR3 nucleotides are TGTGCCAGCAGCTTGGGTAACGCGGAGGCGGTCATGGAGCAGTTCTTC.

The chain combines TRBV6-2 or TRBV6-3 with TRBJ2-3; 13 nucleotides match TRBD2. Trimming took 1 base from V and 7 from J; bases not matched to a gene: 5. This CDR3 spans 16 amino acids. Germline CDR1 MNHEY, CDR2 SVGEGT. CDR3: CASSYWTSGSSNTQYF. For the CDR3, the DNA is TGTGCCAGCAGTTACTGGACTAGCGGGAGTAGCAATACGCAGTATTTT.

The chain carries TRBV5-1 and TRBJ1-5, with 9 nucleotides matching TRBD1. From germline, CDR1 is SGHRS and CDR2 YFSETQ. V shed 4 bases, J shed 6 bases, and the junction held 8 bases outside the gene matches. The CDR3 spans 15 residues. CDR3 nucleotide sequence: TGCGCCAGCAGCCCGGGACAGGGTAGCGTTCAGCCCCAGCATTTT. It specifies CASSPGQGSVQPQHF. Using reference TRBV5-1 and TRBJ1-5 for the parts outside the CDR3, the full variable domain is KAGVTQTPRYLIKTRGQQVTLSCSPISGHRSVSWYQQTPGQGLQFLFEYFSETQRNKGNFPGRFSGRQFSNSRSEMNVSTLELGDSALYLCASSPGQGSVQPQHFGDGTRLSIL.

The CDR3 region has the DNA TGTGCCAGCAGCTTAGCGGGCCCTCCCTACGAGCAGTACTTC. Amino acids: CASSLAGPPYEQYF. This chain uses TRBV7-2 with TRBJ2-7; D ambiguous. The germline V gene has CDR1 SGHTA and CDR2 FQGNSA. This CDR3 region has 14 residues. Trimming pared 0 bases from V and 2 bases from J, leaving 8 bases between.

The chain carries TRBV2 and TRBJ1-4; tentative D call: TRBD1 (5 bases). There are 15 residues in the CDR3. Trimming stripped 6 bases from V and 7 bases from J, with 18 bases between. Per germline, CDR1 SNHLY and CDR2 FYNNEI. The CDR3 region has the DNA TGTGCCAGCAGAGACCGACAGATCCAGGGTGAAAAACTGTTTTTT. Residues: CASRDRQIQGEKLFF.

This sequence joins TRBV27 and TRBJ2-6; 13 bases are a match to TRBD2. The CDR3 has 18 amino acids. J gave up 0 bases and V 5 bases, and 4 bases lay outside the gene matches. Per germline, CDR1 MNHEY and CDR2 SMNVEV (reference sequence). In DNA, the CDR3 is TGTGCCAGCAGTCGACTAGCGGGAGGTAGCTCTGGGGCCAACGTCCTGACTTTC. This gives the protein CASSRLAGGSSGANVLTF.

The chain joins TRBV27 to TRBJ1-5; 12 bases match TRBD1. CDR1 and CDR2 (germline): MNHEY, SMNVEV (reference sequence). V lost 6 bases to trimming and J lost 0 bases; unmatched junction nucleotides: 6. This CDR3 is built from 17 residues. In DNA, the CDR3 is TGTGCCAGCAGAGGGACAGGGGGCTTCTATAGCAATCAGCCCCAGCATTTT. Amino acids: CASRGTGGFYSNQPQHF.

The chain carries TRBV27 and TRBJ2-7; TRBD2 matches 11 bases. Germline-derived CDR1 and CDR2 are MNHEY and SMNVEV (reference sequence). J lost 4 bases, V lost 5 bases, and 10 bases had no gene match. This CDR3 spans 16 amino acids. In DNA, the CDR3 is TGTGCCAGCAGTCCAATCTCTAGCGGGAGGAGGTACGAGCAGTACTTC. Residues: CASSPISSGRRYEQYF.

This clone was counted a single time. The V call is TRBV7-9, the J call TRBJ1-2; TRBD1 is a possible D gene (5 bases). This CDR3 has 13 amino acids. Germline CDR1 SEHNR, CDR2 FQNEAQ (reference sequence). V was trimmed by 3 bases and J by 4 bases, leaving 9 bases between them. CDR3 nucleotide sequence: TGTGCCAGCAGCTTCGGGGGTGGCTATGGCTACACCTTC. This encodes CASSFGGGYGYTF.

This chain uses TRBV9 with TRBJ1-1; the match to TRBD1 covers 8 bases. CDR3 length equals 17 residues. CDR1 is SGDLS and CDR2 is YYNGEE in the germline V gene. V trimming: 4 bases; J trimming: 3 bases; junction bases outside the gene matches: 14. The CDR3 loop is CASSLSSAGQGYTEAFF. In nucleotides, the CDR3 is TGTGCCAGCAGCCTTAGTTCAGCCGGACAGGGATACACTGAAGCTTTCTTT.

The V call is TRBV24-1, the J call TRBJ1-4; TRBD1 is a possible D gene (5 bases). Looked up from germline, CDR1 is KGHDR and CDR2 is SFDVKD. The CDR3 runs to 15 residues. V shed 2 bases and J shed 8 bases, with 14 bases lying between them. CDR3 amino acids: CATSDSTTGGEKLFF. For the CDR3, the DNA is TGTGCCACCAGTGATTCGACTACCGGGGGAGAAAAACTGTTTTTT.

CDR3 in amino acids: CASRGSGELLGGGYTF. DNA of the CDR3: TGTGCCAGCAGGGGGAGCGGGGAACTTTTGGGAGGAGGCTACACCTTC. The chain recombines TRBV3-1 (or the pseudogene TRBV3-2) with TRBJ1-2; D is unresolved. CDR3 length equals 16 residues. Looked up from germline, CDR1 is LGHDT and CDR2 is YNNKEL (reference sequence). Between the trimmed V and J ends, which lost 6 bases and 8 bases, there was a span of 25 bases.

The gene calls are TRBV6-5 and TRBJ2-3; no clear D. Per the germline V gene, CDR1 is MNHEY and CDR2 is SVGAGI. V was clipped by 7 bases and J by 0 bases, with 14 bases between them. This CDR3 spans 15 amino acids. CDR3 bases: TGTGCCAGCACCCTTGTCGGTGGTAGCACAGATACGCAGTATTTT. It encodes CASTLVGGSTDTQYF.